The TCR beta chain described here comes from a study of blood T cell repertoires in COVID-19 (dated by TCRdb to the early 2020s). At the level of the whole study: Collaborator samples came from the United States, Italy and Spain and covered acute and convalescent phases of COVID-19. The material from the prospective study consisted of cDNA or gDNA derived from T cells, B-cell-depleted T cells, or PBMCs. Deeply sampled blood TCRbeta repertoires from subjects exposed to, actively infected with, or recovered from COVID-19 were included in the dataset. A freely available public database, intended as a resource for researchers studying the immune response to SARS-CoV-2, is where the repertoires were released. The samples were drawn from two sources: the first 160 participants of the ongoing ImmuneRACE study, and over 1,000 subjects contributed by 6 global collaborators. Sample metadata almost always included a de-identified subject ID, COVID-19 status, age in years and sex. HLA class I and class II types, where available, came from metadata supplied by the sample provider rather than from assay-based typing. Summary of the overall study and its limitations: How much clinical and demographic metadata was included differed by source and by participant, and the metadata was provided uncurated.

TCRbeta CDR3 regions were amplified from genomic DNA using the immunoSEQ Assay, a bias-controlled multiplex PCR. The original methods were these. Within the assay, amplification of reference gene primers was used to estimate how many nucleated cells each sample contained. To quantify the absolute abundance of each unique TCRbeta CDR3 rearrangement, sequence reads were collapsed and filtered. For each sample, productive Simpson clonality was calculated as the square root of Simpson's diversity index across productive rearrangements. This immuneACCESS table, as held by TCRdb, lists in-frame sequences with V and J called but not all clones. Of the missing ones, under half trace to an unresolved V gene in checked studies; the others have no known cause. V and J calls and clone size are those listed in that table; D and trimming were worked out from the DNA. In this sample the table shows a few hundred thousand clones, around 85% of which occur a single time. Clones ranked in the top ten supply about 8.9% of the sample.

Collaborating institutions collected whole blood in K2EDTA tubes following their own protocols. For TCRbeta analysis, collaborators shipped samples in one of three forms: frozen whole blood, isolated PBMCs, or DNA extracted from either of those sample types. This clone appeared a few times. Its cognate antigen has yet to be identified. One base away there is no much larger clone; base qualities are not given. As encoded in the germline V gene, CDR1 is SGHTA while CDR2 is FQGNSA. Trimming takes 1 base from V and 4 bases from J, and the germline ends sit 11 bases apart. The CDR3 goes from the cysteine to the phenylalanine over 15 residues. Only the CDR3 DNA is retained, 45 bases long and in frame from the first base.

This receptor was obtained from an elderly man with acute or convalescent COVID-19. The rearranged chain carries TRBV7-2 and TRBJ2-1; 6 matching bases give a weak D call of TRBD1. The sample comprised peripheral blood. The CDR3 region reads CASSLEQGRYNEQFF. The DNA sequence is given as TGTGCCAGCAGCTTAGAACAGGGAAGGTACAATGAGCAGTTCTTC. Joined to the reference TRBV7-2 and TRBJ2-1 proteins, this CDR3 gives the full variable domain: GAGVSQSPSNKVTEKGKDVELRCDPISGHTALYWYRQSLGQGLEFLIYFQGNSAPDKSGLPSDRFSAERTGGSVSTLTIQRTQQEDSAVYLCASSLEQGRYNEQFFGPGTRLTVL.